This entry lists 14 T cell receptor beta chains sequenced from one sample in a study of immune evolution from preneoplasia to lung adenocarcinoma. Measured with immunoSEQ multiplex PCR; TCRdb has only the in-frame clones, and not every one. The table records roughly 40,000 clones, around 85% of them present only once. Sequencing was performed on FFPE invasive lung adenocarcinoma tissue. Every receptor here comes from a person between 55 and 69 years old with lung adenocarcinoma.

CDR3 bases: TGTGCCAGCAGTTTGACTAGCGCCAGAGATACGCAGTATTTT. The encoded protein is CASSLTSARDTQYF. The chain links TRBV28 to TRBJ2-3, with TRBD2 identical over 8 bases. Germline-derived CDR1 and CDR2 are MDHEN and SYDVKM. This CDR3 spans 14 amino acids. V shed 3 bases and J 5 bases; nucleotides not matched to a gene: 4.

This clone was counted only a few times. This rearrangement joins TRBV11-3 to TRBJ2-3, with 7 nucleotides matching TRBD1. After removal of 5 bases from V and 2 bases from J, the junction contained 7 bases not matched to a gene. Germline V lookup: CDR1 SGHNT, CDR2 YENEEA. This CDR3 region has 15 residues. The CDR3 reads CASSIGGQHTDTQYF. CDR3 in DNA: TGTGCCAGCAGCATAGGGGGACAGCACACAGATACGCAGTATTTT.

The rearrangement joins TRBV6-6 to TRBJ2-1; weak D call: TRBD1 (5 bases). Germline CDR1 reads MNHNY; CDR2 reads SVGAGI (reference sequence). CDR3 length: 16 amino acids. Trimming took off 0 bases at V and 2 bases at J, with 11 bases between the two ends. The CDR3 loop reads CASSYSPGKTYNEQFF. In DNA form, the CDR3 reads TGTGCCAGCAGTTACTCCCCAGGGAAGACCTACAATGAGCAGTTCTTC.

This clone was detected a few times. The chain carries TRBV7-2 and TRBJ1-5, with D unclear. Germline lookup yields CDR1 SGHTA and CDR2 FQGNSA. The CDR3 consists of 15 residues. V was cut by 5 bases and J by 0 bases, with 11 bases left in between. CDR3 protein: CASSQDGYSNQPQHF. In DNA form, the CDR3 reads TGTGCCAGCAGCCAGGACGGTTATAGCAATCAGCCCCAGCATTTT.

This clone has a single count. The V and J genes are TRBV5-1 and TRBJ2-4, with D hard to call. Trimming took off 1 base at V and 6 bases at J, with 11 bases between the two ends. Germline CDR1 is SGHRS and CDR2 is YFSETQ. The CDR3 runs 14 residues. The CDR3 coding sequence is TGCGCCAGCAGCTTGACACAGACCAGAAACATTCAGTACTTC. It specifies CASSLTQTRNIQYF.

The chain has TRBV29-1 and TRBJ1-1; D ambiguous. The germline V gene encodes CDR1 SQVTM and CDR2 ANQGSEA. The CDR3 is made up of 9 amino acids. This CDR3 reads CSVGYEAFF. The CDR3 region has the DNA TGCAGTGTAGGATATGAAGCTTTCTTT.

The rearrangement joins TRBV5-1 to TRBJ1-5; no firm D call. Germline V gene data show CDR1 as SGHRS and CDR2 as YFSETQ. Trimming pared 0 bases from V and 1 base from J, leaving 2 bases between. The CDR3 covers 13 residues. The CDR3 nucleotides read TGCGCCAGCAGCTTGGGGAGCAATCAGCCCCAGCATTTT. Residues: CASSLGSNQPQHF.

The J gene is TRBJ2-6, the V gene TRBV5-1; the D is unclear. The V gene's germline CDR1 is SGHRS and CDR2 YFSETQ. V was shortened by 0 bases and J by 6 bases, with 7 bases between the two germline ends. This CDR3 has 14 residues. The CDR3 bases are TGCGCCAGCAGCTTGGCCCCTTTGGCCAACGTCCTGACTTTC. This encodes CASSLAPLANVLTF.

V is TRBV9 and J is TRBJ2-3; D ambiguous. The germline gives CDR1 SGDLS, CDR2 YYNGEE. The CDR3 totals 13 residues. Trimming left V 0 bases short and J 3 bases short, with 5 bases between. CDR3 loop: CASSVELTDTQYF. The CDR3 nucleotides read TGTGCCAGCAGCGTAGAGCTAACAGATACGCAGTATTTT.

The rearrangement joins TRBV5-1 to TRBJ2-1; D perhaps matches TRBD2 (6 bases). V lost 4 bases and J 0 bases, leaving 14 bases between the germline ends. This CDR3 is built from 16 residues. Germline V gives CDR1 SGHRS, CDR2 YFSETQ. The CDR3 nucleotides read TGCGCCAGCAGCGCGGGACCGCCGAGCTCCTACAATGAGCAGTTCTTC. This codes for CASSAGPPSSYNEQFF.

The CDR3 DNA reads as TGTGCCAGCAGCGTAGGAGGGGGCTACTCTGGAAACACCATATATTTT. It is translated as CASSVGGGYSGNTIYF. The J gene is TRBJ1-3, the V gene TRBV9; 7 nucleotides match TRBD1. The CDR3 is 16 residues long. The germline V gene has CDR1 SGDLS and CDR2 YYNGEE. V shed 0 bases and J 0 bases; nucleotides not matched to a gene: 3.

The chain recombines TRBV30 with TRBJ1-1, with a weak D call TRBD1 (6 bases). Germline CDR1 GTSNPN, CDR2 SVGIG (reference sequence). Trimming removed 2 bases at V and 1 base at J, with 14 bases between. The CDR3 consists of 15 residues. The CDR3 DNA reads TGTGCCTGGAGTCCCCCCGACAGGAGGAACACTGAAGCTTTCTTT. This translates into CAWSPPDRRNTEAFF.

J is TRBJ2-3 and V is TRBV5-8; 10 bases match TRBD2. After removal of 0 bases from V and 0 bases from J, the junction contained 1 base not matched to a gene. The germline gives CDR1 SGHTS, CDR2 YDEGEE. The CDR3 has 16 residues. The DNA for the CDR3 is TGTGCCAGCAGCTTGGGGACTAGCGGAAGCACAGATACGCAGTATTTT. It yields the protein CASSLGTSGSTDTQYF.

The chain is built from TRBV15 and TRBJ2-1, with 11 bases lining up with TRBD1. V was pared by 5 bases and J by 6 bases, with 3 bases of the junction left unmatched. The CDR3 is 14 residues long. CDR1 and CDR2 from the germline V gene are LNHNV and YYDKDF (reference sequence). The CDR3 spells CATSGDRGGNEQFF. In DNA, the CDR3 is TGTGCCACCAGCGGGGACAGGGGGGGCAATGAGCAGTTCTTC.